These T cell receptor beta chains were read from a single sample in a study of shared clonotypes between healthy human individuals. TCRdb keeps only in-frame clones here, not all; method: immunoSEQ multiplex PCR. The sample contains millions of clones, roughly nine tenths of which appear only once. Sequencing was performed on naive CD4+ T cells sorted from blood. The receptors here all came from a man younger than 35 in good health. The CDR3 runs from the conserved cysteine through the conserved F or W. The D gene is left open where the match is weak. Clone size is stated in some rows and not others, as once, few, many or a class when expanded.

CDR3 length: 15; V gene: TRBV5-6; clone size: -; D gene: -; J gene: TRBJ2-7; CDR3 protein: CASSALSLNSYEQYF; CDR3 DNA: TGTGCCAGCAGCGCCCTATCTTTAAACTCCTACGAGCAGTACTTC
CDR3 length: 15; V gene: TRBV2; clone size: -; D gene: -; J gene: TRBJ2-1; CDR3 protein: CASSTRAGSYNEQFF; CDR3 DNA: TGTGCCAGCAGTACCCGAGCGGGTTCCTACAATGAGCAGTTCTTC
CDR3 length: 13; V gene: TRBV18; clone size: -; D gene: TRBD1; J gene: TRBJ2-5; CDR3 protein: CASSPDRGETQYF; CDR3 DNA: TGTGCCAGCTCACCAGACAGGGGAGAGACCCAGTACTTC
CDR3 length: 16; V gene: TRBV2; clone size: -; D gene: -; J gene: TRBJ2-2; CDR3 protein: CASSEEGLLGGGELFF; CDR3 DNA: TGTGCCAGCAGTGAAGAGGGGCTCCTGGGGGGCGGGGAGCTGTTTTTT
CDR3 length: 16; V gene: TRBV4-1; clone size: once; D gene: TRBD1; J gene: TRBJ1-4; CDR3 protein: CASSLGQGVANEKLFF; CDR3 DNA: TGCGCCAGCAGCCTCGGACAGGGAGTAGCTAATGAAAAACTGTTTTTT
CDR3 length: 13; V gene: TRBV4-1; clone size: -; D gene: -; J gene: TRBJ1-2; CDR3 protein: CASSQETGYGYTF; CDR3 DNA: TGCGCCAGCAGCCAAGAAACCGGGTATGGCTACACCTTC
CDR3 length: 14; V gene: TRBV7-2; clone size: -; D gene: -; J gene: TRBJ2-4; CDR3 protein: CASSLDPPPAIQYF; CDR3 DNA: TGTGCCAGCAGCTTAGACCCTCCCCCAGCCATTCAGTACTTC
CDR3 length: 15; V gene: TRBV28; clone size: -; D gene: TRBD1; J gene: TRBJ1-5; CDR3 protein: CASSPGTGDSRPQHF; CDR3 DNA: TGTGCCAGCAGTCCAGGGACAGGGGACAGTAGGCCCCAGCATTTT
CDR3 length: 14; V gene: TRBV30; clone size: once; D gene: -; J gene: TRBJ2-3; CDR3 protein: CALEEAESTDTQYF; CDR3 DNA: TGTGCCCTGGAGGAAGCGGAGAGCACAGATACGCAGTATTTT
CDR3 length: 15; V gene: TRBV28; clone size: -; D gene: -; J gene: TRBJ2-7; CDR3 protein: CASTEQGEGSYEQYF; CDR3 DNA: TGTGCCAGCACGGAACAGGGTGAGGGCTCCTACGAGCAGTACTTC
CDR3 length: 14; V gene: TRBV5-4; clone size: -; D gene: -; J gene: TRBJ2-2; CDR3 protein: CASSLDSNTGELFF; CDR3 DNA: TGTGCCAGCAGCTTGGATTCGAACACCGGGGAGCTGTTTTTT
CDR3 length: 15; V gene: TRBV5-1; clone size: -; D gene: -; J gene: TRBJ2-2; CDR3 protein: CASSSLEGKTGELFF; CDR3 DNA: TGCGCCAGCAGCTCATTGGAGGGGAAAACCGGGGAGCTGTTTTTT
CDR3 length: 16; V gene: TRBV2; clone size: -; D gene: TRBD2; J gene: TRBJ2-1; CDR3 protein: CASSFPGLAGVNEQFF; CDR3 DNA: TGTGCCAGCAGTTTTCCGGGACTAGCGGGGGTCAATGAGCAGTTCTTC
CDR3 length: 13; V gene: TRBV6-6; clone size: -; D gene: -; J gene: TRBJ1-6; CDR3 protein: CASSPRAGSPLHF; CDR3 DNA: TGTGCCAGCAGTCCCCGCGCGGGTTCACCCCTCCACTTT
CDR3 length: 15; V gene: TRBV6-1; clone size: once; D gene: TRBD1; J gene: TRBJ1-2; CDR3 protein: CASSELPGGDYGYTF; CDR3 DNA: TGTGCCAGCAGTGAATTGCCAGGGGGCGACTATGGCTACACCTTC
CDR3 length: 16; V gene: TRBV5-1; clone size: -; D gene: -; J gene: TRBJ1-5; CDR3 protein: CAIRKGGRAPNQPQHF; CDR3 DNA: TGCGCCATCCGAAAGGGGGGCAGGGCCCCTAATCAGCCCCAGCATTTT
CDR3 length: 14; V gene: TRBV2; clone size: -; D gene: -; J gene: TRBJ2-2; CDR3 protein: CASSRKGNTGELFF; CDR3 DNA: TGTGCCAGCAGTCGTAAGGGAAACACCGGGGAGCTGTTTTTT
CDR3 length: 16; V gene: TRBV4-1; clone size: -; D gene: TRBD2; J gene: TRBJ2-3; CDR3 protein: CASSLQTSRGTDTQYF; CDR3 DNA: TGCGCCAGCAGCCTCCAGACTAGCCGGGGCACAGATACGCAGTATTTT
CDR3 length: 15; V gene: TRBV7-2; clone size: -; D gene: TRBD2; J gene: TRBJ2-7; CDR3 protein: CASSLQRGSSYEQYF; CDR3 DNA: TGTGCCAGCAGCTTACAGCGGGGGAGCTCCTACGAGCAGTACTTC
CDR3 length: 12; V gene: TRBV29-1; clone size: -; D gene: -; J gene: TRBJ2-7; CDR3 protein: CSVGGSTYEQYF; CDR3 DNA: TGCAGCGTTGGTGGCAGTACCTACGAGCAGTACTTC
CDR3 length: 14; V gene: TRBV7-9; clone size: -; D gene: TRBD1; J gene: TRBJ2-7; CDR3 protein: CASSSGTGHYEQYF; CDR3 DNA: TGTGCCAGCAGCTCCGGGACAGGACATTACGAGCAGTACTTC